These 2 T cell receptor beta chains share one sample of origin, sequenced in a study of blood T cell repertoires in COVID-19. This table comes from immunoSEQ multiplex PCR, and its TCRdb copy is limited to in-frame clones, with some not included. The repertoire holds 310,000 or so clones, with around 89% as singletons. Sequenced input: peripheral blood. These receptors were taken from a man between 18 and 29 years old who had recovered from COVID-19.

The chain links TRBV6-6 to TRBJ2-3; D possibly corresponds to TRBD2 (7 bases). CDR3 length: 15 residues. V was trimmed by 2 bases and J by 0 bases, leaving 9 bases between them. CDR1 MNHNY and CDR2 SVGAGI come from the germline V gene (reference sequence). DNA for the CDR3: TGTGCCAGCAGTTACAGGGGGGGGAGCACAGATACGCAGTATTTT. Its protein is CASSYRGGSTDTQYF.

J is TRBJ1-2 and V is TRBV18; tentatively, D is TRBD1 (6 bases). Per germline, CDR1 KGHSH and CDR2 LQKENI. The CDR3 is 16 amino acids. The V end lost 0 bases, the J end lost 1 base, and 12 bases lay between the germline ends. CDR3 in amino acids: CASSPPRGNLNYGYTF. The CDR3 bases are TGTGCCAGCTCACCACCGAGGGGGAATCTTAACTATGGCTACACCTTC.